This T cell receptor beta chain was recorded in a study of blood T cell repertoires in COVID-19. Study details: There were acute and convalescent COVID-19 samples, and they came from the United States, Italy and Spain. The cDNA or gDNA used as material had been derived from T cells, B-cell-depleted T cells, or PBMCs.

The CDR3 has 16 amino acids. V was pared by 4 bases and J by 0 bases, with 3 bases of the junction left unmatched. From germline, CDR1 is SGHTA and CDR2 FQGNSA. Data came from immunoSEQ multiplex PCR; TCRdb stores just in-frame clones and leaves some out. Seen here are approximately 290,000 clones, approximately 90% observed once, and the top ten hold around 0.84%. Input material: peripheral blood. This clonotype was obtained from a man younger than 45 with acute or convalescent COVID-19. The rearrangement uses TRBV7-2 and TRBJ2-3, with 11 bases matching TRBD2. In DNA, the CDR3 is TGTGCCAGCAGCTCCGGGACTAGCGGTAGCACAGATACGCAGTATTTT. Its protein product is CASSSGTSGSTDTQYF.